This TCR beta chain appears in the sequencing data of a study of T cell responses to AZD1222 COVID-19 vaccine (dated by TCRdb to the early 2020s). Background on the whole study: A total of over 230 trial participants underwent TCR sequencing, of whom around 200 received two doses of AZD1222 and about 25 received two doses of the MenACWY control vaccine. Enrollment into the trials was organized by age into subgroups of 18-55, 56-69 and 70-plus years, and those subgroups contained roughly 150, 30 and 60 TCR-sequenced participants, respectively. The paper's findings and limits, for the study overall: In the small 56-69-year group, the increase in depth fell short of significance, most likely because of low power. After two AZD1222 doses, both the breadth and the depth of spike-specific TCRs were significantly higher than at day 0 and than in MenACWY recipients. Conclusions about previously exposed vaccinees are limited because only five to seven AZD1222 recipients were SARS-CoV-2 seropositive at baseline. Most participants were white British and females outnumbered males, and the authors suggested that clonal diversity may have been underestimated. The vaccine-associated CD4 TCRs covered the entire spike protein, and the dominant responses fell in regions 160-218 and 743-854. Because no day 14 peak-response samples were available, the repertoires could be characterized only after the peak T cell response. Reportedly, close to half of the unique spike-specific TCRs recognized epitopes lying outside the regions that are mutated in the B.1.351 and B.1.1.7 variants.

This clone is a singleton in its sample. What this receptor recognizes is not known. There are no base qualities to consult, and no much larger clone falls within one base. The sample's time point label is to be understood as: about 28 days (+/-7) after the second vaccine dose. AZD1222 recipients with second doses at about 4 weeks or about 12 weeks were pooled, because spike-specific TCR depth and breadth did not differ between schedules. Vaccinee samples came from UK trials COV001 and COV002, including a single-blind randomized controlled phase 2/3 trial of AZD1222 (ChAdOx1 nCoV-19) in healthy adults. For TCRbeta chain sequencing, PBMC samples were collected from trial participants at day 0 and at day 28 after the second dose. The CDR3 regions of human TCRbeta chains were analyzed by immunosequencing. The source study handled its data this way. Repertoire TCRs were matched against a reference library of SARS-CoV-2-specific TCRs generated with the MIRA antigen-specificity platform. Breadth meant the fraction of unique TCRs that were SARS-CoV-2-associated, whereas depth meant the fraction of total T cells that were SARS-CoV-2-associated. Using the MIRA data, every spike-specific TCR was mapped to the spike region that the TCR reacted to and assigned to either a CD4 or a CD8 class. Log10-transformed breadth and depth values were compared by one-way ANOVA with Sidak's multiple comparisons tests. Here the immuneACCESS table is served through TCRdb, limited to in-frame sequences with V and J called. Missing clones are a known gap in these copies; in checked studies unresolved V genes cover under half, and the rest lacks a known reason. That table supplies the V and J calls and clone size; D and trimming were determined from the DNA. In this sample the table shows 250,000 to 300,000 clones, almost 95% of which occur a single time. 0.5% to 0.7% of the sample lies in the top ten.

V lost 0 bases and J lost 1 base; the stretch between them is 10 bases long. From its cysteine to its phenylalanine, the CDR3 spans 15 amino acids. Kept here is only the CDR3 DNA, which spans 45 bases and is read in frame from base 1. Per the germline V gene, SGDLS is the CDR1 and YYNGEE is the CDR2. The V and J segments used are TRBV9 and TRBJ1-2, with no D gene named confidently. This receptor was identified in an adult who received the AZD1222 COVID-19 vaccine. The sample here was peripheral blood, taken 28 days after the second AZD1222 dose. The DNA sequence is as follows: TGTGCCAGCAGCGTAGGCAGTGAGGTTAACTATGGCTACACCTTC. Its translation reads: CASSVGSEVNYGYTF. The full variable domain, completed from the reference TRBV9 and TRBJ1-2 proteins outside the CDR3, reads DSGVTQTPKHLITATGQRVTLRCSPRSGDLSVYWYQQSLDQGLQFLIQYYNGEERAKGNILERFSAQQFPDLHSELNLSSLELGDSALYFCASSVGSEVNYGYTFGSGTRLTVV.